Shown below are 22 T cell receptor beta chains from a single sample sequenced in a study of T cells after posttransplantation cyclophosphamide. Clones were sequenced by immunoSEQ multiplex PCR, and TCRdb holds only the in-frame ones, with some missing. The record shows some 35,000 clones for this sample, with no singletons present. Sequencing used PBMCs. Every receptor here comes from a man aged 25-40 years in good health and a related stem cell transplant donor.

This clone was recorded at least ten times. The chain links TRBV6-5 to TRBJ2-2, with 11 bases lining up with TRBD1. CDR3 size: 15 residues. Germline values: CDR1 MNHEY, CDR2 SVGAGI. The V gene end was trimmed by 5 bases and the J gene end by 3 bases; junction bases not matched to a gene: 2. Here the CDR3 reads CASSRTGGYTGELFF. In DNA, the CDR3 is TGTGCCAGCAGTAGGACAGGGGGCTACACCGGGGAGCTGTTTTTT.

This clone was seen ten or more times. The V call is TRBV7-2, the J call TRBJ1-5; possible D gene TRBD1, 6 bases. The germline CDR1 and CDR2 sequences are SGHTA and FQGNSA. Trimming removed 1 base at V and 2 bases at J, with 9 bases between. The CDR3 length is 15 residues. In nucleotides, the CDR3 is TGTGCCAGCAGCTTAGAGGGGGTCCGCAATCAGCCCCAGCATTTT. Amino acid sequence: CASSLEGVRNQPQHF. The full variable domain, its missing parts supplied by reference TRBV7-2 and TRBJ1-5, is GAGVSQSPSNKVTEKGKDVELRCDPISGHTALYWYRQSLGQGLEFLIYFQGNSAPDKSGLPSDRFSAERTGGSVSTLTIQRTQQEDSAVYLCASSLEGVRNQPQHFGDGTRLSIL.

The sample holds many counts of this clone. The chain joins TRBV9 to TRBJ1-1; 8 bases are shared with TRBD1. The CDR3 has 14 amino acids. V lost 0 bases and J lost 5; bases outside the gene matches: 3. From germline, CDR1 is SGDLS and CDR2 YYNGEE. Here the CDR3 reads CASSVGQGITEAFF. For the CDR3, the DNA is TGTGCCAGCAGCGTAGGACAGGGGATAACTGAAGCTTTCTTT.

At least ten counts were recorded for this clone. This chain links TRBV2 with TRBJ2-2, with 8 bases matching TRBD1. This CDR3 is built from 14 residues. With V trimmed by 6 bases and J by 8 bases, 8 bases remained unmatched. Germline CDR1 reads SNHLY; CDR2 reads FYNNEI. DNA for the CDR3: TGTGCCAGCAGCCTTGGACAGGGTTATGGGGAGCTGTTTTTT. This gives the protein CASSLGQGYGELFF.

This clone appeared many times. The gene calls are TRBV4-1 and TRBJ1-3, with 9 bases aligning to TRBD1. V shed 2 bases and J 4 bases; nucleotides not matched to a gene: 6. The CDR3 is 16 amino acids. Germline V gene data show CDR1 as MGHRA and CDR2 as YSYEKL. The CDR3 region has the DNA TGCGCCAGCAGCCAATCCGGGACAGGGACAGGAAACACCATATATTTT. Its protein is CASSQSGTGTGNTIYF.

This clone occurred many times. J is TRBJ2-1 and V is TRBV6-6, with TRBD2 identical over 9 bases. The CDR3 totals 14 residues. Germline V gene sequence: CDR1 MNHNY, CDR2 SVGAGI (reference sequence). Unmatched junction bases numbered 4, after V lost 5 bases and J lost 5 bases. The chain's CDR3 is CASSIAGVHNEQFF. The CDR3 nucleotides read TGTGCCAGCAGTATAGCGGGGGTACACAATGAGCAGTTCTTC.

This clone was counted many times. The chain recombines TRBV2 with TRBJ2-1; perhaps D is TRBD1 or TRBD2 (5 bases each). Germline V gives CDR1 SNHLY, CDR2 FYNNEI. This CDR3 contains 14 residues. V was trimmed by 2 bases and J by 9 bases, leaving 14 bases between them. This CDR3 reads CASSESGRELEQFF. CDR3 nucleotide sequence: TGTGCCAGCAGTGAATCGGGCAGGGAGCTTGAGCAGTTCTTC.

In its sample, this clone was seen a few times. The rearrangement joins TRBV9 to TRBJ1-2; D not certain. CDR1 is SGDLS and CDR2 is YYNGEE in the germline V gene. The CDR3 contains 12 residues. Trimming removed 0 bases at V and 4 bases at J, with 4 bases between. DNA of the CDR3: TGTGCCAGCAGCGTAGGGCCCTATGGCTACACCTTC. It encodes CASSVGPYGYTF.

At least ten counts were recorded for this clone. The V call is TRBV5-1, the J call TRBJ2-3; 7 bases agree with TRBD2. The CDR3 contains 15 residues. Germline CDR1 reads SGHRS; CDR2 reads YFSETQ. V dropped 0 bases and J dropped 3; count of bases not matched to a gene: 4. The chain's CDR3 is CASSLGRGLTDTQYF. As DNA, the CDR3 is TGCGCCAGCAGCTTGGGGCGGGGGTTGACAGATACGCAGTATTTT.

The sample holds many counts of this clone. The rearrangement uses TRBV10-2 and TRBJ2-3, with 14 positions matching TRBD2. Germline trimming cut 4 bases from V and 6 bases from J; bases unmatched to any gene: 3. The CDR3 length is 15 residues. Germline CDR1 and CDR2: WSHSY and SAAADI. The CDR3 sequence: CASSAGLAGADTQYF. The CDR3 DNA sequence: TGCGCCAGCAGTGCGGGACTAGCGGGGGCTGATACGCAGTATTTT.

This clone was recorded many times. The chain couples TRBV5-1 to TRBJ2-7, with TRBD2 as a possible D gene (5 bases). This CDR3 is built from 13 residues. V gave up 2 bases and J gave up 2 bases, with 8 bases separating them. Germline V lookup: CDR1 SGHRS, CDR2 YFSETQ. This CDR3 reads CASSFGETYEQYF. CDR3 nucleotide sequence: TGCGCCAGCAGCTTCGGGGAGACCTACGAGCAGTACTTC. The full variable domain, in which reference TRBV5-1 and TRBJ2-7 provide the parts outside the CDR3, is KAGVTQTPRYLIKTRGQQVTLSCSPISGHRSVSWYQQTPGQGLQFLFEYFSETQRNKGNFPGRFSGRQFSNSRSEMNVSTLELGDSALYLCASSFGETYEQYFGPGTRLTVT.

This sequence joins TRBV5-4 and TRBJ2-2; 7 bases fit TRBD1. Losses at the gene ends were 4 bases for V and 5 bases for J; bases not matched to a gene: 8. Germline CDR1 SGHNT, CDR2 YYREEE (reference sequence). The CDR3 is made up of 15 amino acids. This chain's CDR3 is CASSPRQGWTGELFF. CDR3 in DNA: TGTGCCAGCAGCCCAAGACAGGGATGGACCGGGGAGCTGTTTTTT.

This clone was picked up many times. V gene TRBV6-4 combines with J gene TRBJ1-2, with D hard to call. The CDR3 sequence is 13 residues long. The ends were cut back, 3 bases at V and 7 bases at J, with 12 bases in the middle. CDR1 is MRHNA, CDR2 SNTAGT, per germline. Here the CDR3 reads CASSDHRGGGYTF. The DNA of the CDR3 is TGTGCCAGCAGTGATCACCGAGGTGGTGGCTACACCTTC.

This clone occurred many times. The CDR3 spells CASSTRTGDNQPQHF. In nucleotides, the CDR3 is TGTGCCAGCAGCACCCGGACAGGGGACAATCAGCCCCAGCATTTT. The chain links TRBV7-2 to TRBJ1-5; 9 positions match TRBD1. The J segment lost 3 bases and the V segment lost 5 bases, leaving 5 bases of the junction unmatched. Germline V gene data show CDR1 as SGHTA and CDR2 as FQGNSA. The CDR3 loop spans 15 amino acids.

There are many counts of this clone. This chain joins TRBV10-3 and TRBJ1-2; no clear D gene. CDR1 is ENHRY and CDR2 is SYGVKD in the germline V gene. Trimming took off 4 bases at V and 1 base at J, with 10 bases between the two ends. The CDR3 has 14 amino acids. CDR3 loop: CAISAGGNNYGYTF. The CDR3 DNA is TGTGCCATCAGTGCGGGCGGGAATAACTATGGCTACACCTTC.

This clone is judged large (0.1 to 1%). The rearrangement links TRBV5-6 to TRBJ2-1; 12 bases fit TRBD2. The CDR3 totals 16 residues. Trimming cost V 4 bases and J 5 bases; bases outside gene matches: 7. The germline V gene has CDR1 SGHDT and CDR2 YYEEEE. The CDR3 reads CASSPELAGGHNEQFF. CDR3 bases: TGTGCCAGCAGCCCTGAACTAGCGGGGGGCCACAATGAGCAGTTCTTC. Full variable domain (remainder filled in from reference TRBV5-6 and TRBJ2-1): DAGVTQSPTHLIKTRGQQVTLRCSPKSGHDTVSWYQQALGQGPQFIFQYYEEEERQRGNFPDRFSGHQFPNYSSELNVNALLLGDSALYLCASSPELAGGHNEQFFGPGTRLTVL.

This clone was seen at least ten times. The chain's CDR3 is CASSPRGTPSTDTQYF. The CDR3 DNA reads TGTGCCAGCAGTCCTCGCGGGACTCCAAGCACAGATACGCAGTATTTT. This chain links TRBV6-4 with TRBJ2-3; TRBD2 might be the D (6 bases). CDR1 and CDR2 from the germline V gene are MRHNA and SNTAGT. Trimming stripped 5 bases from V and 0 bases from J, with 15 bases between. CDR3 length equals 16 residues.

The V and J genes are TRBV7-8 and TRBJ2-5; D remains unclear. CDR3 size: 11 residues. V was cut by 5 bases and J by 7 bases, with 8 bases left in between. CDR1 is SGHVS, CDR2 FQNEAQ, per germline. The CDR3 region is CASSPPGTQYF. The CDR3 nucleotides are TGTGCCAGCAGCCCCCCGGGGACCCAGTACTTC.

This clone was detected a few times. The J gene is TRBJ2-5, the V gene TRBV4-2, with D possibly matching TRBD2 (6 bases). The germline V and J ends were trimmed by 3 bases and 5 bases, with 13 bases remaining between them. The CDR3 has 14 residues. Looked up from germline, CDR1 is LGHNA and CDR2 is YNFKEQ. CDR3 sequence reads: CASSQDRRGETQYF. CDR3 DNA: TGTGCCAGCAGCCAGGATAGACGGGGGGAGACCCAGTACTTC.

This clone was counted many times. The genes are TRBV19 and TRBJ2-7, with 7 bases matching TRBD2. The CDR3 consists of 14 residues. The trim removed 3 bases at V and 2 bases at J, leaving 4 bases unmatched. Germline assignment: CDR1 LNHDA and CDR2 SQIVND (reference sequence). The CDR3 DNA follows: TGTGCCAGTAGTATTGTGGGGGGGACCTACGAGCAGTACTTC. Residues: CASSIVGGTYEQYF.

There are a few counts of this clone. The chain carries TRBV12-3 or TRBV12-4 and TRBJ1-2; 9 nucleotides line up with TRBD1. V lost 6 bases, J lost 2 bases, and 25 bases stayed unmatched. This CDR3 is 21 amino acids long. The CDR3 region is CASSFVRVWEGTGRANYGYTF. In DNA, the CDR3 is TGTGCCAGCAGCTTCGTTAGGGTGTGGGAGGGGACAGGGAGGGCCAACTATGGCTACACCTTC.

This clone showed up many times. The rearrangement links TRBV9 to TRBJ1-2; D remains ambiguous. The CDR3 is 13 residues long. V was shortened by 4 bases and J by 11 bases, with 18 bases between the two germline ends. CDR1 is SGDLS, CDR2 YYNGEE, per germline. The CDR3 protein is CASSPQAHLEYTF. The CDR3 DNA sequence: TGTGCCAGCAGCCCTCAAGCGCATTTGGAATACACCTTC.